This TCR beta chain stems from a study of cytomegalovirus exposure and HLA in healthy donors. The PCR was carried out with 60 Vbeta primers and 13 Jbeta primers. Using immunoSEQ multiplex PCR, the repertoire was profiled, and TCRdb retains in-frame clones only, with some absent. This sample has 100,000 to 150,000 clones; roughly 80% occur once, and the top ten carry 30%. The CDR3 consists of 13 residues. With 3 bases removed from V and 3 bases from J, the gap between germline ends came to 10 bases. In germline, CDR1 is SGHRS, CDR2 YFSETQ. This TCR came from a man between 60 and 70 years old in good health and CMV-seropositive. The chain uses TRBV5-1 and TRBJ2-7; D ambiguous. Sequencing was carried out using PBMCs. CDR3 amino acids: CASSSPTNYEQYF. The DNA of the CDR3 is TGCGCCAGCAGCTCCCCCACAAACTACGAGCAGTACTTC.